This passage covers 14 T cell receptor beta chains from one sample sequenced in a study of tumor-infiltrating lymphocytes in primary liver carcinoma. The roughly 18-32 mg bulk tissue piece was not sorted before simultaneous RNA and DNA extraction. Making TCR beta cDNA involved approximately 480 ng total RNA and a constant-region primer. Construction of TCR beta libraries relied on three successive nested multiplex PCR rounds employing slightly modified ARM-PCR. The first two PCR rounds used TRBV1-TRBV30 primers with a Cbeta primer, nine to eleven cycles each. TCRdb reanalysed the multiplex PCR reads using MiXCR and keeps one entry per CDR3 protein. The data hold more than 95,000 distinct CDR3 sequences, with under 65% observed a single time. The sample comprised liver tumor tissue from sampling region 3. Specified subset: tumor region T3, left-lateral pole. These TCRs come from a woman aged 60 to 75 with primary liver carcinoma and hepatitis B virus infection.

This clonotype came up a few times. This clone may be a read error of a much larger clone one base away. The chain is built from TRBV10-3 and TRBJ2-1; 9 bases fit TRBD2. CDR3 length: 16 amino acids. The germline gives CDR1 ENHRY, CDR2 SYGVKD. V gave up 2 bases and J gave up 3 bases; unmatched junction bases: 5. Here the CDR3 DNA reads TGTGCCATCAGTGAGGGTAGTAGCGGGGGCTACAATGAGCAGTTCTTC. Amino acid sequence: CAISEGSSGGYNEQFF.

In this sample, this clonotype turned up once. The junction departs from the called germline gene at one end, perhaps through a read error. The gene calls are TRBV6-2 or TRBV6-3 and TRBJ2-1; tentative D call: TRBD1 (5 bases). Germline-derived CDR1 and CDR2 are MNHEY and SVGEGT. The CDR3 loop spans 16 amino acids. CDR3 loop: CASSYWGASSHNEQFF. In DNA form, the CDR3 reads TGCGCCAGCAGTTACTGGGGCGCGAGCTCCCACAATGAGCAGTTCTTC.

Concerning this clonotype itself: This likely comes from a read error, as the CDR3 has no conserved phenylalanine or tryptophan at its end. This chain joins TRBV5-4 and TRBJ2-7; 7 positions agree with TRBD1. Germline loops: CDR1 SGHNT, CDR2 YYREEE (reference sequence). The CDR3 sequence is 13 residues long. CDR3 sequence: CDSSRDRGDEQYL. DNA of the CDR3: TGTGACAGCAGCCGGGACAGAGGGGACGAGCAGTACCTC.

Notes on this clonotype: Mismatch with germline at one junction end may stem from a read error. The rearrangement links TRBV11-2 to TRBJ1-6, with D possibly matching TRBD1 (5 bases). This CDR3 contains 14 residues. Per the germline V gene, CDR1 is SGHAT and CDR2 is FQNNGV. The CDR3, as DNA: TGTGCTAGCAGCTTCGAGAGGGGCAGATCACCCCTCCACTTT. It encodes CASSFERGRSPLHF.

This clonotype was seen repeatedly, ten times or more. The chain employs TRBV28 and TRBJ2-3; D perhaps matches TRBD2 (6 bases). V gave up 3 bases and J gave up 2 bases, with 15 bases separating them. The CDR3 loop spans 16 amino acids. Germline assignment: CDR1 MDHEN and CDR2 SYDVKM. Written as DNA, the CDR3 is TGTGCCAGCAGTTTTAGAGGAAGCGGGTTCACAGATACGCAGTATTTT. It is translated as CASSFRGSGFTDTQYF.

The V call is TRBV11-3, the J call TRBJ1-2; 7 bases line up with TRBD1. The V gene's germline CDR1 is SGHNT and CDR2 YENEEA. The ends lost 5 bases at V and 12 bases at J; junction bases unmatched: 21. The CDR3 totals 16 residues. In nucleotides, the CDR3 is TGTGCCAGCAGCGTAACTACAGGGGCCCTCGACTTTCGCCACACCTTC. This gives the protein CASSVTTGALDFRHTF.

On this clonotype itself: Just one base apart from a much larger clone, this may be a read error. This chain links TRBV5-4 with TRBJ2-1; D might be TRBD2 (6 bases). The CDR3 is made up of 15 amino acids. Between the trimmed V and J ends, which lost 3 bases and 4 bases, there was a span of 14 bases. CDR1 and CDR2 (germline): SGHNT, YYREEE (reference sequence). DNA for the CDR3: TGTGCCAGCAGCTCCGGGAGTAGCGGATACAATGAGCAGTTCTTC. This translates into CASSSGSSGYNEQFF.

This clonotype was seen just once. The germline gene is not matched at one end of the junction; a read error may be the cause. The chain combines TRBV11-1 with TRBJ1-1, with a possible D match to TRBD1 (6 bases). Germline V gives CDR1 SGHAT, CDR2 FQDESV (reference sequence). There are 13 residues in the CDR3. CDR3 in amino acids: CASSWDMGTEALF. CDR3 sequence (DNA): TGTGCCAGCAGCTGGGACATGGGTACTGAAGCCCTCTTT.

Of note for this clonotype: A much larger clonotype is one base distant, so this may be a read error. The CDR3 nucleotides are TGTGCCAGCAGTGACCTAGTTTACACCGGGGAGCTGTTTTTT. It encodes CASSDLVYTGELFF. V usage is TRBV6-1 and J usage is TRBJ2-2; D unclear. V was shortened by 3 bases and J by 3 bases, with 8 bases between the two germline ends. Looked up from germline, CDR1 is MNHNS and CDR2 is SASEGT. The CDR3 is made up of 14 amino acids.

Concerning this clonotype itself: Sequence at one end of the junction differs from germline and may be a read error. The CDR3 region has the DNA TGTGCCAACAGGGAAGGACAGAGGGTCACCTGGGAGCTGTTTTTT. Translation gives CANREGQRVTWELFF. The V gene is TRBV6-1, the J gene TRBJ2-2; weak D call: TRBD1 (6 bases). Germline lookup yields CDR1 MNHNS and CDR2 SASEGT. This CDR3 region has 15 residues.

This clonotype was recorded once. One junction end does not reproduce the germline sequence, and a read error may be involved. The rearrangement joins TRBV29-1 to TRBJ1-2; TRBD1 might be the D (6 bases). CDR1 SQVTM and CDR2 ANQGSEA come from the germline V gene. The CDR3 has 9 amino acids. The CDR3 DNA reads TGCAACGTCCCCGGACAGCCTTCCTTC. It is translated as CNVPGQPSF.

This clonotype was detected many times. The rearrangement links TRBV4-1 to TRBJ2-1, with D uncertain. V lost 5 bases to trimming and J lost 9 bases, with 20 bases between them. This CDR3 is 15 amino acids long. Germline V gene lookup returns CDR1 MGHRA and CDR2 YSYEKL. The CDR3 DNA is TGCGCCAGCAGCGCTGAGGCGATTAGCTGGGGTGAGCAGTTCTTC. Encoded protein: CASSAEAISWGEQFF.

The J gene is TRBJ1-2, the V gene TRBV2; D is unclear. The CDR3 is 15 amino acids. V lost 7 bases and J lost 0, with 15 bases in between. Germline assignment: CDR1 SNHLY and CDR2 FYNNEI. CDR3 coding DNA: TGTGCCAGCAAGAATAAAAAAGGGACTAACTATGGCTACACCTTC. Translation: CASKNKKGTNYGYTF.

This clonotype has ten or more counts. V is TRBV6-5 and J is TRBJ2-1; D tentatively reads TRBD1 or TRBD2 (6 bases each). There are 15 residues in the CDR3. Trimming removed 4 bases at V and 6 bases at J, with 16 bases between. Germline-derived CDR1 and CDR2 are MNHEY and SVGAGI. CDR3 loop: CASSWGRDQVNEQFF. CDR3 DNA: TGTGCCAGCAGTTGGGGGCGGGATCAGGTCAATGAGCAGTTCTTC.